Below, 21 T cell receptor beta chains from the same sample are listed, as sequenced in a study of blood T cell repertoires in COVID-19. Sequencing used immunoSEQ multiplex PCR; TCRdb keeps in-frame clones, though not all of them. The sample lists approximately 140,000 clones; around 88% were seen once. The source material was peripheral blood. These TCRs come from a man aged 50-60 years with active or convalescent COVID-19.

The rearrangement uses TRBV19 and TRBJ1-1; a weak D match, TRBD1 (5 bases). The V and J ends lost 5 bases and 0 bases respectively, with 7 bases between them. The CDR3 runs 13 residues. Germline V gene data show CDR1 as LNHDA and CDR2 as SQIVND (reference sequence). The CDR3 region has the DNA TGTGCCAGTAGTCAGGGCCTGAACACTGAAGCTTTCTTT. Its translation is CASSQGLNTEAFF.

The chain links TRBV19 to TRBJ1-5; 9 positions agree with TRBD1. This CDR3 has 16 residues. CDR1 and CDR2 from the germline V gene are LNHDA and SQIVND (reference sequence). Unmatched junction bases numbered 7, after V lost 4 bases and J lost 3 bases. The DNA of the CDR3 is TGTGCCAGTAGTAGATGGGACAGGGTCTTCAATCAGCCCCAGCATTTT. This translates into CASSRWDRVFNQPQHF.

DNA of the CDR3: TGTGCCACCAGCAGAGATCGGGTTACCGGGGAGCTGTTTTTT. Protein: CATSRDRVTGELFF. V gene TRBV15 combines with J gene TRBJ2-2; D call uncertain. V was pared by 0 bases and J by 5 bases, with 7 bases between. Germline CDR1 LNHNV, CDR2 YYDKDF (reference sequence). This CDR3 spans 14 amino acids.

The J gene is TRBJ2-1, the V gene TRBV4-2, with TRBD2 matching over 9 bases. The ends lost 4 bases at V and 8 bases at J; junction bases unmatched: 9. Germline V gene sequence: CDR1 LGHNA, CDR2 YNFKEQ. The CDR3 covers 15 residues. CDR3 sequence: CASSPTGGGDYEQFF. As DNA, the CDR3 is TGTGCCAGCAGCCCCACGGGCGGGGGGGATTATGAGCAGTTCTTC.

This rearrangement joins TRBV14 to TRBJ1-6, with no clear D. The CDR3 covers 15 residues. The germline V gene has CDR1 SGHDN and CDR2 FVKESK. V was trimmed by 3 bases and J by 5 bases, leaving 11 bases between them. The CDR3 spells CASSQRQLDNSPLHF. The CDR3 nucleotides read TGTGCCAGCAGCCAGCGGCAGTTAGATAATTCACCCCTCCACTTT.

The gene calls are TRBV19 and TRBJ2-1, with 10 nucleotides matching TRBD2. V was clipped by 10 bases and J by 4 bases; unmatched bases: 10. CDR3 length: 15 residues. CDR1 LNHDA and CDR2 SQIVND come from the germline V gene (reference sequence). Written as DNA, the CDR3 is TGTGCCACCCCCACAGCGGGAGGGCCATACAATGAGCAGTTCTTC. It specifies CATPTAGGPYNEQFF.

The chain joins TRBV20-1 to TRBJ2-1; 9 bases line up with TRBD2. The CDR3 spans 15 residues. V shed 3 bases and J 12 bases; nucleotides not matched to a gene: 15. The germline V gene has CDR1 DFQATT and CDR2 SNEGSKA (reference sequence). CDR3 nucleotide sequence: TGCAGTGCTAGTGGTGGACTAGCGACTAATTCTGGGCAGTTCTTC. Protein: CSASGGLATNSGQFF.

The genes are TRBV7-2 and TRBJ2-3; tentative D call: TRBD2 (5 bases). The CDR3 covers 14 residues. Germline CDR1 reads SGHTA; CDR2 reads FQGNSA. The V gene lost 1 base and the J gene lost 5 bases, with 10 bases spanning the gap. This CDR3 reads CASSLDGGQDTQYF. The DNA of the CDR3 is TGTGCCAGCAGCTTAGACGGAGGTCAAGATACGCAGTATTTT. Full variable domain (missing parts from reference TRBV7-2 and TRBJ2-3): GAGVSQSPSNKVTEKGKDVELRCDPISGHTALYWYRQSLGQGLEFLIYFQGNSAPDKSGLPSDRFSAERTGGSVSTLTIQRTQQEDSAVYLCASSLDGGQDTQYFGPGTRLTVL.

The V gene is TRBV4-1, the J gene TRBJ1-4; D is unclear. This CDR3 has 17 amino acids. The germline V gene has CDR1 MGHRA and CDR2 YSYEKL. V gave up 0 bases and J gave up 3 bases, with 14 bases separating them. CDR3 region: CASSQESTGWANEKLFF. The CDR3 region has the DNA TGCGCCAGCAGCCAAGAATCTACCGGGTGGGCTAATGAAAAACTGTTTTTT.

V gene TRBV5-1 combines with J gene TRBJ2-1; 8 nucleotides agree with TRBD1. After removal of 3 bases from V and 0 bases from J, the junction contained 5 bases not matched to a gene. The germline gives CDR1 SGHRS, CDR2 YFSETQ. The CDR3 is 16 residues long. The CDR3 reads CASSSDRVNSYNEQFF. In DNA, the CDR3 is TGCGCCAGCAGCTCGGACAGGGTGAACTCCTACAATGAGCAGTTCTTC.

The gene calls are TRBV6-1 and TRBJ2-5; 7 nucleotides match TRBD2. Germline V gene sequence: CDR1 MNHNS, CDR2 SASEGT. With 3 bases clipped from V and 4 bases from J, the junction kept 5 bases outside the gene matches. CDR3 length equals 14 residues. CDR3 sequence (DNA): TGTGCCAGCAGTGATACCAGCGGGACAGAGACCCAGTACTTC. This encodes CASSDTSGTETQYF.

The chain carries TRBV28 and TRBJ1-5, with 8 bases fitting TRBD1. Germline CDR1 MDHEN, CDR2 SYDVKM. CDR3 length: 18 residues. With V trimmed by 6 bases and J by 0 bases, 13 bases remained unmatched. The CDR3, as DNA: TGTGCCAGCAGCCGTTACCTCGGACAGGGATATAGCAATCAGCCCCAGCATTTT. Encoded protein: CASSRYLGQGYSNQPQHF.

The genes are TRBV5-1 and TRBJ1-1; a possible D gene is TRBD1 (6 bases). Germline V gene lookup returns CDR1 SGHRS and CDR2 YFSETQ. This CDR3 spans 15 amino acids. Trimming took off 4 bases at V and 5 bases at J, with 18 bases between the two ends. The CDR3 protein is CASSRSRGDRTEAFF. Written as DNA, the CDR3 is TGCGCCAGCAGCAGGAGCAGGGGAGATAGGACTGAAGCTTTCTTT.

V usage is TRBV4-2 and J usage is TRBJ2-3; 11 bases agree with TRBD2. The V segment lost 2 bases and the J segment 3 bases; nucleotides outside the gene matches: 4. The germline CDR1 and CDR2 sequences are LGHNA and YNFKEQ. The CDR3 loop spans 16 amino acids. CDR3 amino acids: CASSQIAGGPTDTQYF. CDR3 sequence (DNA): TGTGCCAGCAGCCAAATAGCGGGGGGGCCGACAGATACGCAGTATTTT.

The V call is TRBV19, the J call TRBJ2-7; TRBD2 aligns across 7 bases. This CDR3 region has 16 residues. With V trimmed by 3 bases and J by 0 bases, 8 bases remained unmatched. Germline V gene data show CDR1 as LNHDA and CDR2 as SQIVND (reference sequence). CDR3 sequence: CASSIRRGFSSYEQYF. CDR3 sequence (DNA): TGTGCCAGTAGTATTCGGCGGGGGTTTTCCTCCTACGAGCAGTACTTC.

V and J are TRBV6-4 and TRBJ1-5, with unresolved D. V was pared by 5 bases and J by 8 bases, with 16 bases between. Germline V lookup: CDR1 MRHNA, CDR2 SNTAGT. There are 14 residues in the CDR3. CDR3 residues: CASSCRGLLEPQHF. In DNA, the CDR3 is TGTGCCAGCAGTTGTCGGGGTTTGTTGGAGCCCCAGCATTTT.

The chain employs TRBV6-1 and TRBJ1-1, with D perhaps matching TRBD1 (5 bases). Germline V gene lookup returns CDR1 MNHNS and CDR2 SASEGT. The CDR3 extends over 18 amino acids. The V gene lost 4 bases and the J gene lost 0 bases, with 21 bases spanning the gap. CDR3 nucleotides: TGTGCCAGCAGTGGCACCCAGGACACTCATTGGATGAACACTGAAGCTTTCTTT. Amino acid sequence: CASSGTQDTHWMNTEAFF.

The rearrangement links TRBV7-8 to TRBJ2-3; 11 bases align to TRBD2. This CDR3 comprises 17 residues. From germline, CDR1 is SGHVS and CDR2 FQNEAQ. The trim removed 2 bases at V and 0 bases at J, leaving 4 bases unmatched. The CDR3 DNA sequence: TGTGCCAGCAGCTTAAGGGGACTAGCGGATAGCACAGATACGCAGTATTTT. This encodes CASSLRGLADSTDTQYF.

The V call is TRBV2, the J call TRBJ2-3, with D tentatively TRBD2 (5 bases). V lost 3 bases and J 4 bases, leaving 11 bases between the germline ends. The CDR3 covers 14 residues. CDR1 is SNHLY and CDR2 is FYNNEI in the germline V gene. The CDR3 sequence: CASSDRRASDTQYF. The CDR3 nucleotides read TGTGCCAGCAGTGACAGGCGGGCATCAGATACGCAGTATTTT.

The chain carries TRBV9 and TRBJ2-3, with D perhaps matching TRBD1 (6 bases). The CDR3 consists of 15 residues. The V end lost 3 bases, the J end lost 1 base, and 12 bases lay between the germline ends. Per the germline V gene, CDR1 is SGDLS and CDR2 is YYNGEE. In nucleotides, the CDR3 is TGTGCCAGCAGCGAACTGAGACAGGGCACAGATACGCAGTATTTT. Protein: CASSELRQGTDTQYF.

This chain joins TRBV19 and TRBJ1-5; TRBD1 matches 7 bases. The germline V gene has CDR1 LNHDA and CDR2 SQIVND (reference sequence). The CDR3 spans 14 residues. Unmatched junction bases numbered 4, after V lost 5 bases and J lost 3 bases. The DNA of the CDR3 is TGTGCCAGTAGTCCGGGACAGCCCAATCAGCCCCAGCATTTT. It translates to CASSPGQPNQPQHF.